This T cell receptor (beta chain) came from a study of T cell responses to AZD1222 COVID-19 vaccine (dated by TCRdb to the early 2020s). Background for the entire study: AZD1222 recipients given second doses at about 4 weeks or at about 12 weeks were pooled, since spike-specific TCR depth and breadth were not found to differ between the two schedules. TCR sequencing was performed for approximately 240 trial participants, of whom 200 to 220 were given two doses of AZD1222 and around 26 were given two doses of MenACWY control vaccine. Trial participants were enrolled by age into 18-55, 56-69 and 70-plus year subgroups, with roughly 160, 29 and 62 TCR-sequenced participants respectively. Results and caveats for the whole study, not just this receptor: Only five to seven AZD1222 recipients were SARS-CoV-2 seropositive at baseline, limiting conclusions about previously exposed vaccinees. A significant rise in spike-specific TCR breadth and depth was observed after two AZD1222 doses relative to day 0 and relative to MenACWY recipients. Participants were mostly white British and included more females than males, and it was suggested by the authors that clonal diversity may have been underestimated. The 56-69-year group was small, and its depth increase did not reach significance, likely because of low power. Reportedly, close to half of the unique spike-specific TCRs recognized epitopes lying outside the regions that are mutated in the B.1.351 and B.1.1.7 variants. No day 14 peak-response samples were available, so repertoires were characterized only after the peak T cell response. CD4 TCRs associated with the vaccine covered the entire spike protein, and the dominant responses were in regions 160-218 and 743-854.

Details on this clone: Its target antigen remains unknown. Base qualities are not recorded, but no much larger clone differs from it by a single base.

The CDR3 sequence holds 13 residues, the cysteine and phenylalanine included. The read is trimmed to its CDR3 DNA, 39 bases read in frame from base 1. CDR1 and CDR2 (MNHEY, SVGAGI) derive from the germline V gene. Cut back by 5 bases and 2 bases, the V and J ends lie 9 bases apart. Explained via the paper, the time point label denotes: baseline before first vaccination. Vaccinee samples came from UK trials COV001 and COV002, including a single-blind randomized controlled phase 2/3 trial of AZD1222 (ChAdOx1 nCoV-19) in healthy adults. Trial participant PBMC samples were collected at day 0 and day 28 after the second dose for TCRbeta chain sequencing. The CDR3 regions of human TCRbeta chains were analyzed by immunosequencing. Per the source publication's procedure: TCRs in the repertoires were compared against a reference library of SARS-CoV-2-specific TCRs that had been generated with the MIRA antigen-specificity platform. Breadth was defined as the fraction of unique TCRs that were SARS-CoV-2-associated. Depth was defined as the fraction of total T cells that were SARS-CoV-2-associated. Using the MIRA data, each spike-specific TCR was mapped to the spike region that the TCR reacts to and placed in a CD4 or CD8 class. Log10-transformed breadth and depth values were compared by one-way ANOVA with Sidak's multiple comparisons tests. In TCRdb, the immuneACCESS table is reduced to in-frame sequences with V and J assigned. These tables do not hold every clone; where another copy was compared, an unresolved V gene accounts for under half, and the others remain unexplained. V, J and clone size derive from that table, while D and trimming were established from the DNA sequence. In this sample the table shows about 110,000 clones, roughly 84% of which occur a single time. The ten most abundant clones make up under 4% of the sample.

The source is an adult in good health. The sequencing used peripheral blood, collected on day 0 of AZD1222 vaccination. In this chain, TRBV6-5 is recombined with TRBJ1-1, with the D gene not clear enough to name. The CDR3 protein: CASSTNQNTEAFF. DNA sequence: TGTGCCAGCAGTACAAACCAAAACACTGAAGCTTTCTTT.